The TCR beta chain under discussion was sequenced for a study of blood T cell repertoires in COVID-19. Clones were read by immunoSEQ multiplex PCR, and TCRdb kept only the in-frame ones, dropping some. The profile shows 200,000 to 250,000 clones, about 79% of them singletons. Trimming removed 0 bases from V and 3 bases from J, with 20 bases in between. Germline CDR1 and CDR2: SGHAT and FQNNGV. The CDR3 loop spans 19 amino acids. This clone was recorded only once. The chain employs TRBV11-2 and TRBJ1-4, with D perhaps matching TRBD1 (5 bases). The sequenced sample was peripheral blood. This TCR was sampled from a middle-aged woman who had recovered from COVID-19. Here the CDR3 DNA reads TGTGCCAGCAGCTTAGACGTTTTTGGGGCTGGATTAGCTAATGAAAAACTGTTTTTT. It specifies CASSLDVFGAGLANEKLFF. The entire variable domain, with the rest obtained from reference TRBV11-2 and TRBJ1-4, is as follows: EAGVAQSPRYKIIEKRQSVAFWCNPISGHATLYWYQQILGQGPKLLIQFQNNGVVDDSQLPKDRFSAERLKGVDSTLKIQPAKLEDSAVYLCASSLDVFGAGLANEKLFFGSGTQLSVL.